The following is a T cell receptor beta chain sequence with its context. Its antigen is unknown. Base-call qualities are not available, and no considerably larger clone is one nucleotide away. Libraries were made using the immunoSEQ multiplex PCR assay. The hsTCRB Kit was used according to the manufacturer's protocol to amplify rearranged TCR beta chain sequences. Sequencing of TCRB libraries was carried out on an Illumina MiSeq. From the authors' description of their analysis: The proprietary platform of the kit vendor was used for demultiplexing, trimming and gene mapping. TCRdb stores this immuneACCESS table with in-frame sequences only. Part of the clones is absent; in the studies checked, under half of the shortfall reflects unresolved V genes, and no reason is known for the rest. That table furnishes V, J and clone size, whereas the DNA furnished D and trimming. Within this sample are around 63,000 clones, with 91% of them counted one time only. Around 2.5% of the sample is in the top ten clones.

The data were taken from a study of a mutant IDH1 vaccine in newly diagnosed glioma (dated by TCRdb to the early 2020s). Describing the broader study: The roughly 33 treated patients were about 60% male and around 40% female, with a mean age of 40.4 years. Prior to enrollment, patients had been given standard therapy consisting of radiotherapy alone, temozolomide alone, or radiochemotherapy with temozolomide, with the combination given to most patients. Peripheral blood was drawn at six visits: V03 (baseline), V05, V07, V10, V12 and V13. Longitudinal TCRB deep sequencing was done for fewer than 30 treated patients, wherever samples were available for exploratory analyses.

Taken from the germline V gene, the CDR1 and CDR2 loops are SGHRS and YFSETQ. The CDR3 runs 15 residues from the cysteine to the phenylalanine. The only DNA kept is the CDR3, 45 bases in frame from the first base. The junction carries 20 bases between V and J, which are trimmed by 4 bases and 8 bases respectively. Sample time point, as interpreted from the label and publication: baseline, week 1 (first vaccination visit). In the paper's terms, the treatment or condition label means: pre-vaccination baseline after standard-of-care therapy. All donors had newly diagnosed IDH1-mutant astrocytomas of WHO grade 3 or 4 that showed loss of nuclear ATRX. The samples were drawn from NOA16, a multicentre, single-arm, open-label phase I trial in Germany that tested a mutant IDH1 peptide vaccine in humans for the first time. Visit V03 blood draws served as the baseline sample for immunogenicity testing. Genomic DNA for TCRB sequencing was isolated from EDTA blood with the DNeasy Blood and Tissue Kit.

What the authors observed across the whole study: Pseudoprogression appeared unrelated to alterations in the top peripheral T cell clonotypes detected by TCRB sequencing. PBMC samples for TCRB deep sequencing were selected based on availability. According to the authors, sample limitations meant that analyses of patient blood samples could not be reproduced. Immune responses induced by the vaccine were seen in 90% to 95% of patients across multiple MHC alleles.

The sample consisted of PBMCs, taken from a glioma patient treated with radiotherapy, temozolomide or both. The chain uses TRBV5-1 and TRBJ2-3; TRBD2 is possibly the D segment (6 matching bases). The clonotype comes from a man aged 45-65 years with glioma. The bases are TGCGCCAGCAGCGGGGGTTCTCAACGGGGGTTTACGCAGTATTTT. This yields the protein CASSGGSQRGFTQYF.